The table lists the clone carrying this T cell receptor (beta chain) with a few counts. The authors' processing: It was from reference gene primer amplification that nucleated cell counts were estimated. Here immunoSEQ multiplex PCR was the method, and the copy in TCRdb shows in-frame clones only, minus some. That table furnishes V, J and clone size, whereas the DNA furnished D and trimming. The sample includes fewer than 70,000 clones, about 90% of them seen just once. The V gene's germline CDR1 is MNHNY and CDR2 SVGAGI (reference sequence). The CDR3 is 14 amino acids. V trimming: 2 bases; J trimming: 4 bases; junction bases outside the gene matches: 4. This specimen belongs to a study of blood T cell repertoires in COVID-19. Study in general: Samples of COVID-19 (acute and convalescent) were obtained from the United States, Italy and Spain.

Followed over time, Seattle patients had been enrolled while infection was active. The chain recombines TRBV6-6 with TRBJ1-1; 7 bases fit TRBD1. The source is a man in his forties or fifties with COVID-19, enrolled during active disease. Sample: peripheral blood. This CDR3 is CASSYTAGGTEAFF. For the CDR3, the DNA is TGTGCCAGCAGTTACACGGCAGGGGGCACTGAAGCTTTCTTT.